The present entry profiles one TCR beta chain with its context. These data are taken from a study of blood T cell repertoires in COVID-19. Clones were read by immunoSEQ multiplex PCR, and TCRdb kept only the in-frame ones, dropping some. The sample has about 280,000 clones, about 86% seen once; the top ten hold approximately 2.2%. Trimming took 3 bases from V and 2 from J, leaving 7 bases between them. The CDR3 loop spans 13 amino acids. The TCR was taken from a woman aged 25 to 45 who had recovered from COVID-19. The sequenced material came from peripheral blood. This rearrangement joins TRBV12-3 or TRBV12-4 to TRBJ1-2, with D possibly being TRBD1 (5 bases). CDR3 DNA sequence: TGTGCCAGCAGTTTTAGACAGAACTATGGCTACACCTTC. This gives the protein CASSFRQNYGYTF.